Included here is one T cell receptor (beta chain) sequence, with context. The sample is drawn from a study of blood T cell repertoires in COVID-19. Study overall: Donors in the United States, Italy and Spain gave samples during acute or convalescent COVID-19. T cells, B-cell-depleted T cells, or PBMCs provided the cDNA or gDNA that served as material.

Under the authors' procedure: Reference gene primer amplification in the assay estimated nucleated cell counts. Sequenced by immunoSEQ multiplex PCR; TCRdb stores in-frame clones only, minus some. V and J calls and clone size come straight from that table; D and trimming were deduced from the DNA. Found here are 200,000 to 300,000 clones, more than 80% of them singletons; the top ten hold around 7.5%. The length of the CDR3 is 14 residues. J was trimmed by 13 bases and V by 3 bases; bases with no gene match: 7. Looked up from germline, CDR1 is LNHDA and CDR2 is SQIVND (reference sequence). The Seattle site enrolled patients during active infection and followed them longitudinally.

V gene TRBV19 combines with J gene TRBJ2-1, with 12 bases aligning to TRBD2. Sequencing was done on a sample of peripheral blood. The receptor's source is a woman older than 75 with COVID-19, enrolled during active disease. In DNA form, the CDR3 reads TGTGCCAGTAGTATCTCCGGGACTAGCGGGCCCCAGTTCTTC. Encoded protein: CASSISGTSGPQFF.